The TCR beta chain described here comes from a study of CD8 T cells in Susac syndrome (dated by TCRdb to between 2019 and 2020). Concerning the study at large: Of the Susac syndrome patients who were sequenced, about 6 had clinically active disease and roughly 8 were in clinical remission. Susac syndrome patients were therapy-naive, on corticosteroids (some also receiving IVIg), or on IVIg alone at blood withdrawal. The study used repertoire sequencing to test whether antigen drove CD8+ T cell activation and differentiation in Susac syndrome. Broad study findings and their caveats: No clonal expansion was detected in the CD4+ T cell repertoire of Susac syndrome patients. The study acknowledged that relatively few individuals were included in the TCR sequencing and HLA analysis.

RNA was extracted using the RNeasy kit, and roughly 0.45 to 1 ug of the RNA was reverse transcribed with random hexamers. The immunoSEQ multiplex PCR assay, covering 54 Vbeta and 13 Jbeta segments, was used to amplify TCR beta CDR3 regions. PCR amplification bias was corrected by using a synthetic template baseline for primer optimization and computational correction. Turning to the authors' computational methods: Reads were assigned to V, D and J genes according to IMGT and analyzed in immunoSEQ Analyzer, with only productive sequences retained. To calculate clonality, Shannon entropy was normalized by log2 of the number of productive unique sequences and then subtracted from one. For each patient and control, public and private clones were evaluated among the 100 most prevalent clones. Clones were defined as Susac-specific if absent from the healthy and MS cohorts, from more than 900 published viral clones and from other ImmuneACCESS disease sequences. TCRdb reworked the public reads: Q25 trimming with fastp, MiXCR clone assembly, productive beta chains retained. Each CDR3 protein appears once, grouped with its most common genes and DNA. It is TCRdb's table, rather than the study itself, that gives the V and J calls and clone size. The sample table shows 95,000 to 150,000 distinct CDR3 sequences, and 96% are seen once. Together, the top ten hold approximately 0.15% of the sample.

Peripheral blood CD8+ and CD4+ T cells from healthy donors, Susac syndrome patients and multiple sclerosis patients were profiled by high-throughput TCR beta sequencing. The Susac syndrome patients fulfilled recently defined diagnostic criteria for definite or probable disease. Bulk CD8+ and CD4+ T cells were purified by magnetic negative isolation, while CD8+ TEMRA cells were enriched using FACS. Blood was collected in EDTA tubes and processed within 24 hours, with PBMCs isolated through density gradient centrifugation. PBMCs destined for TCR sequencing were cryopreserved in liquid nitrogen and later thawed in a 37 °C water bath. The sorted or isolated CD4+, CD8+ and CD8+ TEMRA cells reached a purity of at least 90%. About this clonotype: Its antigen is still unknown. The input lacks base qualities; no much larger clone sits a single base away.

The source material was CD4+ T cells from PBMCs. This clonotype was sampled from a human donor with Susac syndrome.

The encoded CDR3 is CASSQAPSSGRVLAQYF. The DNA is as follows: TGTGCCAGCAGCCAAGCACCATCTAGCGGGAGAGTCTTGGCCCAGTACTTC. The sequence is built from TRBV4-2 and TRBJ2-5, with 10 bases aligning to TRBD2. Looking up the germline V gene yields CDR1 LGHNA and CDR2 YNFKEQ. The CDR3 runs 17 amino acids, cysteine and phenylalanine included. Here the CDR3 DNA is all that survives: 51 bases in frame from base 1. Germline trimming: 1 base from V, 9 bases from J; junction bases outside gene matches: 14.